This is a list of T cell receptor beta chains from one sample in a study of TIL therapy for anti-PD-1-resistant metastatic lung cancer. Sequencing used immunoSEQ multiplex PCR; TCRdb keeps in-frame clones, though not all of them. The sample holds 20,000 to 30,000 clones; approximately 63% are singletons and the top ten take roughly a sixth. Sequencing used tumor tissue, obtained at baseline. These TCRs come from a woman between 25 and 85 years old with non-small cell lung cancer. Both conserved end residues are part of each CDR3. D genes are given only for firm matches. Expanded clones are given a class, and other clones once, few, many or no size at all.

len: 14; d_gene: TRBD2; v_gene: TRBV5-4; j_gene: TRBJ2-7; abundance: .; CDR3nt: TGTGCCAGCAGCTTCGCGGGAGCGGGCCTCGAGCAGTACTTC; CDR3aa: CASSFAGAGLEQYF
len: 15; d_gene: .; v_gene: TRBV6-5; j_gene: TRBJ2-7; abundance: .; CDR3nt: TGTGCCAGCAGCGGCGTCGGGGGCGGGAGCCACGAGCAGTACTTC; CDR3aa: CASSGVGGGSHEQYF
len: 16; d_gene: TRBD2; v_gene: TRBV9; j_gene: TRBJ2-5; abundance: .; CDR3nt: TGTGCCAGCAGCGTAGGGAGCGGGGCCCTGGGTGAGACCCAGTACTTC; CDR3aa: CASSVGSGALGETQYF
len: 15; d_gene: .; v_gene: TRBV4-1; j_gene: TRBJ1-1; abundance: many; CDR3nt: TGCGCCAGCAGACCTACGACTATCATGAACACTGAAGCTTTCTTT; CDR3aa: CASRPTTIMNTEAFF
len: 15; d_gene: .; v_gene: TRBV28; j_gene: TRBJ2-1; abundance: .; CDR3nt: TGTGCCAGCAGTCCGAGATTAAGCGGTCATGTGGAGCAGTTCTTC; CDR3aa: CASSPRLSGHVEQFF
len: 16; d_gene: TRBD2; v_gene: TRBV10-2; j_gene: TRBJ2-1; abundance: large; CDR3nt: TGCGCCAGCAGTGAGTCGGGACTAGCGGTCTACAATGAGCAGTTCTTC; CDR3aa: CASSESGLAVYNEQFF
len: 14; d_gene: TRBD2; v_gene: TRBV6-5; j_gene: TRBJ2-2; abundance: .; CDR3nt: TGTGCCAGCAGTCGGACTAGTCGGGCCGGGGAGCTGTTTTTT; CDR3aa: CASSRTSRAGELFF
len: 17; d_gene: TRBD1; v_gene: TRBV18; j_gene: TRBJ1-2; abundance: .; CDR3nt: TGTGCCAGCTCACCTACGTTGGGGACAGAGGCTAACTATGGCTACACCTTC; CDR3aa: CASSPTLGTEANYGYTF
len: 12; d_gene: .; v_gene: TRBV5-6; j_gene: TRBJ1-4; abundance: .; CDR3nt: TGTGCCAGCAGCTTGGCCACGGAAAAACTGTTTTTT; CDR3aa: CASSLATEKLFF
len: 18; d_gene: .; v_gene: TRBV21-1; j_gene: TRBJ2-7; abundance: .; CDR3nt: TGTGCCAGCAGCAATTTGCCCCCTTCAGCCGCTACGTATAACGAGCAGTACTTC; CDR3aa: CASSNLPPSAATYNEQYF
len: 16; d_gene: .; v_gene: TRBV4-2; j_gene: TRBJ2-7; abundance: few; CDR3nt: TGTGCCAGCAGCCAATGGACCCATGGGTACTACTACGAGCAGTACTTC; CDR3aa: CASSQWTHGYYYEQYF
len: 11; d_gene: .; v_gene: TRBV30; j_gene: TRBJ2-5; abundance: .; CDR3nt: TGTGCCTGGGGGGAGGAAAAGACCCAGTACTTC; CDR3aa: CAWGEEKTQYF
len: 13; d_gene: .; v_gene: TRBV5-1; j_gene: TRBJ2-5; abundance: few; CDR3nt: TGCGCCAGCAGCTTGGGGGCAGGCGAGACCCAGTACTTC; CDR3aa: CASSLGAGETQYF
len: 13; d_gene: .; v_gene: TRBV7-2; j_gene: TRBJ1-4; abundance: .; CDR3nt: TGTGCCAGCAGCTTAGGTCCCACTGAAAAACTGTTTTTT; CDR3aa: CASSLGPTEKLFF
len: 13; d_gene: .; v_gene: TRBV27; j_gene: TRBJ2-3; abundance: medium-sized; CDR3nt: TGTGCCAGCAGGGACCTCAGCACAGATACGCAGTATTTT; CDR3aa: CASRDLSTDTQYF
len: 15; d_gene: TRBD1; v_gene: TRBV5-8; j_gene: TRBJ2-7; abundance: few; CDR3nt: TGTGCCAGCAGCCCCATCGGACAGGGATCCTACGAGCAGTACTTC; CDR3aa: CASSPIGQGSYEQYF
len: 14; d_gene: .; v_gene: TRBV9; j_gene: TRBJ2-3; abundance: few; CDR3nt: TGTGCCAGCAGCGGTATGCGGACCACAGATACGCAGTATTTT; CDR3aa: CASSGMRTTDTQYF
len: 12; d_gene: .; v_gene: TRBV29-1; j_gene: TRBJ1-5; abundance: few; CDR3nt: TGCAACATGCGGGTCAAGAATCAGCCCCAGCATTTT; CDR3aa: CNMRVKNQPQHF
len: 17; d_gene: TRBD2; v_gene: TRBV11-1; j_gene: TRBJ2-3; abundance: few; CDR3nt: TGTGCCAGCAGCTTAAATAGCGGGAGGACTAGCACAGATACGCAGTATTTT; CDR3aa: CASSLNSGRTSTDTQYF
len: 15; d_gene: .; v_gene: TRBV21-1; j_gene: TRBJ2-7; abundance: once; CDR3nt: TGTGAGCGGGGCCCCGGGACAGGGGAAGCCTACGAGCAGTACTTC; CDR3aa: CERGPGTGEAYEQYF
len: 17; d_gene: .; v_gene: TRBV7-8; j_gene: TRBJ2-7; abundance: .; CDR3nt: TGTGCCAGCTTGCAGGGGGTTCGCGGCGGGAGGTTCCACGAGCAGTACTTC; CDR3aa: CASLQGVRGGRFHEQYF
len: 14; d_gene: TRBD1; v_gene: TRBV11-3; j_gene: TRBJ2-3; abundance: .; CDR3nt: TGTGCCAGCAGCGGCGGGACAGGGGACGGTACGCAGTATTTT; CDR3aa: CASSGGTGDGTQYF
len: 14; d_gene: TRBD2; v_gene: TRBV19; j_gene: TRBJ2-1; abundance: .; CDR3nt: TGTGCCAGTAGTATAGATACGCGGGAGGGGGGGCAGTTCTTC; CDR3aa: CASSIDTREGGQFF
len: 13; d_gene: .; v_gene: TRBV19; j_gene: TRBJ1-2; abundance: .; CDR3nt: TGTGCCAGTAGTATAGACAATAACTATGGCTACACCTTC; CDR3aa: CASSIDNNYGYTF
len: 11; d_gene: .; v_gene: TRBV5-6; j_gene: TRBJ2-7; abundance: .; CDR3nt: TGTGCCAGCAGGTCCTTTGGCGAGCAGTACTTC; CDR3aa: CASRSFGEQYF
len: 12; d_gene: TRBD1; v_gene: TRBV19; j_gene: TRBJ1-2; abundance: few; CDR3nt: TGTGCCAGTAGGACAGGGAGGTATGGCTACACCTTC; CDR3aa: CASRTGRYGYTF
len: 14; d_gene: .; v_gene: TRBV5-1; j_gene: TRBJ2-7; abundance: .; CDR3nt: TGCGCCAGCAGCTTCGGTCCACAGAACTACGAGCAGTACTTC; CDR3aa: CASSFGPQNYEQYF
len: 15; d_gene: .; v_gene: TRBV7-2; j_gene: TRBJ2-7; abundance: .; CDR3nt: TGTGCCAGCAGCTTAGACGGGATGGTCTCCTACGAGCAGTACTTC; CDR3aa: CASSLDGMVSYEQYF
len: 13; d_gene: TRBD1; v_gene: TRBV27; j_gene: TRBJ1-5; abundance: .; CDR3nt: TGTGCCAGCAGTAGAGACAGGGATCAGCCCCAGCATTTT; CDR3aa: CASSRDRDQPQHF
len: 13; d_gene: .; v_gene: TRBV6-1; j_gene: TRBJ1-2; abundance: few; CDR3nt: TGTGCCAGCAGTGAAGCGGGCAGGGAAGGCTACACCTTC; CDR3aa: CASSEAGREGYTF
len: 13; d_gene: .; v_gene: TRBV7-2; j_gene: TRBJ2-7; abundance: .; CDR3nt: TGTGCCAGCAGCTTAGCTAAGACCTACGAGCAGTACTTC; CDR3aa: CASSLAKTYEQYF
len: 15; d_gene: .; v_gene: TRBV2; j_gene: TRBJ2-1; abundance: .; CDR3nt: TGTGCCAGCAGGGCGGGCCCCAGCTCCTACAATGAGCAGTTCTTC; CDR3aa: CASRAGPSSYNEQFF
len: 14; d_gene: TRBD1; v_gene: TRBV5-6; j_gene: TRBJ2-5; abundance: .; CDR3nt: TGTGCCAGCAGCGTGGGACAGGGGCAAGAGACCCAGTACTTC; CDR3aa: CASSVGQGQETQYF
len: 14; d_gene: TRBD2; v_gene: TRBV6-5; j_gene: TRBJ2-1; abundance: .; CDR3nt: TGTGCCAGCAGCACCGGGACTAGCGGTAATGAGCAGTTCTTC; CDR3aa: CASSTGTSGNEQFF
len: 17; d_gene: .; v_gene: TRBV4-2; j_gene: TRBJ2-6; abundance: .; CDR3nt: TGTGCCAGCAGCCAAGATGCCCAGCTATCTGGGGCCAACGTCCTGACTTTC; CDR3aa: CASSQDAQLSGANVLTF
len: 16; d_gene: TRBD2; v_gene: TRBV7-8; j_gene: TRBJ2-2; abundance: .; CDR3nt: TGTGCCAGCAGGTCCCGACTAGCACAGAACACCGGGGAGCTGTTTTTT; CDR3aa: CASRSRLAQNTGELFF
len: 14; d_gene: TRBD2; v_gene: TRBV29-1; j_gene: TRBJ2-2; abundance: .; CDR3nt: TGCAGCGTTGAATTTAGCGGGAGACACGGGGAGCTGTTTTTT; CDR3aa: CSVEFSGRHGELFF